Given below is one T cell receptor beta chain in context. Its antigen is as yet unknown. The length of the CDR3 is 17 residues. Germline CDR1 reads SGHVS; CDR2 reads FQNEAQ. V dropped 5 bases and J dropped 6; count of bases not matched to a gene: 17. PCR employed 60 Vbeta and 13 Jbeta primers. TCRdb's table, derived via immunoSEQ multiplex PCR, lists solely in-frame clones and lacks some. The sample lists fewer than 150,000 clones; 73% were seen once. This entry comes from a study of cytomegalovirus exposure and HLA in healthy donors. Findings and caveats of the study: A later analysis found common viral pathogens apparently linked to several of the most significant clusters.

At the time of sampling, donors were nominally healthy, though unrecorded immune exposures were likely. This TCR came from a woman between 40 and 55 years old in good health and CMV-seronegative. Source material: PBMCs. The chain carries TRBV7-8 and TRBJ1-2; 8 nucleotides line up with TRBD1. The CDR3 region is CASSRTKIRTGSNGYTF. In nucleotides, the CDR3 is TGTGCCAGCAGCCGTACAAAGATAAGGACAGGGTCTAATGGCTACACCTTC.